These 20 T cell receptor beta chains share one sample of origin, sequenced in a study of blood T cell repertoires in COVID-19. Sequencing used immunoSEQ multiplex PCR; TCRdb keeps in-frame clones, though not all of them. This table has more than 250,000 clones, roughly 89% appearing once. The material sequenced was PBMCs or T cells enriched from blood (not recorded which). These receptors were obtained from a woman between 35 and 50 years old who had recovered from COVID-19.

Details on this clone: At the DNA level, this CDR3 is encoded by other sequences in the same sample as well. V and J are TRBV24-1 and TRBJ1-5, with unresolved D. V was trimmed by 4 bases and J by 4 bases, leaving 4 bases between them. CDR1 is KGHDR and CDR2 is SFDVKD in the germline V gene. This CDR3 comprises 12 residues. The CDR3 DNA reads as TGTGCCACCAGTGACCCTAATCAGCCCCAGCATTTT. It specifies CATSDPNQPQHF.

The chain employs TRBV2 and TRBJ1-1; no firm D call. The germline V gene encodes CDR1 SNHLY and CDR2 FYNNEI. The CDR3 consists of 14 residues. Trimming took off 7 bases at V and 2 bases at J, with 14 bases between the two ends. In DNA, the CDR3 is TGTGCCAGCACCCGAGAGAGCATCAACACTGAAGCTTTCTTT. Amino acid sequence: CASTRESINTEAFF. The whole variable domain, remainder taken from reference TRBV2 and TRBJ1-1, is EPEVTQTPSHQVTQMGQEVILRCVPISNHLYFYWYRQILGQKVEFLVSFYNNEISEKSEIFDDQFSVERPDGSNFTLKIRSTKLEDSAMYFCASTRESINTEAFFGQGTRLTVV.

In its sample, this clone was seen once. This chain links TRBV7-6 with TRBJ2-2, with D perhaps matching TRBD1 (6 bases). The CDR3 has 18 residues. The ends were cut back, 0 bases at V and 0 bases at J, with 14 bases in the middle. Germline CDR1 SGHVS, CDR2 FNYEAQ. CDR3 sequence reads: CASSLAGGWTANTGELFF. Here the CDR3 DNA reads TGTGCCAGCAGCTTAGCGGGTGGGTGGACAGCGAACACCGGGGAGCTGTTTTTT.

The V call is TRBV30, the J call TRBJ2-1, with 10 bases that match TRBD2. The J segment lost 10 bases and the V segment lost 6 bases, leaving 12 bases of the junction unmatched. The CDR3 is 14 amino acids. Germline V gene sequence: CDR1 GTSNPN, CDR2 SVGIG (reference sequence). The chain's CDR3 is CACPGGLAMGEQFF. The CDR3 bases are TGTGCCTGCCCAGGGGGACTAGCGATGGGAGAGCAGTTCTTC.

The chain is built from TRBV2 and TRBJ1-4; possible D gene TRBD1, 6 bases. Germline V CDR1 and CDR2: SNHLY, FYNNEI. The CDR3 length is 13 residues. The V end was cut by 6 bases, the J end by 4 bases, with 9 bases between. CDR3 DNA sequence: TGTGCCAGCAGCGGACAGAATAATGAAAAACTGTTTTTT. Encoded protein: CASSGQNNEKLFF.

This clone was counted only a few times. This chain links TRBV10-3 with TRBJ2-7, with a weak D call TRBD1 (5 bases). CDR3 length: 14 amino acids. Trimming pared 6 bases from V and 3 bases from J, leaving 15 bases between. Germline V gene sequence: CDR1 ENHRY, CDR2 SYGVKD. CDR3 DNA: TGTGCCATCAGGAGTTCGACAGAATACTACGAGCAGTACTTC. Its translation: CAIRSSTEYYEQYF.

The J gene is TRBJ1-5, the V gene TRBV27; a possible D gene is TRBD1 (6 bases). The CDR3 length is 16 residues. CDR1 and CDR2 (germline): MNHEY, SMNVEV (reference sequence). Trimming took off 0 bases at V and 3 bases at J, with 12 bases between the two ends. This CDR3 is CASSLSMTGSNQPQHF. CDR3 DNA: TGTGCCAGCAGTTTATCAATGACAGGCTCCAATCAGCCCCAGCATTTT.

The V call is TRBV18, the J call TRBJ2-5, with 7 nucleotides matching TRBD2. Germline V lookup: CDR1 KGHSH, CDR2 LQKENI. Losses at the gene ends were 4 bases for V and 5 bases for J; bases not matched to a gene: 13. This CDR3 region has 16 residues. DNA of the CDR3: TGTGCCAGCTCACTTGGTCCGGGAGGCTCGGGGGAGACCCAGTACTTC. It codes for CASSLGPGGSGETQYF.

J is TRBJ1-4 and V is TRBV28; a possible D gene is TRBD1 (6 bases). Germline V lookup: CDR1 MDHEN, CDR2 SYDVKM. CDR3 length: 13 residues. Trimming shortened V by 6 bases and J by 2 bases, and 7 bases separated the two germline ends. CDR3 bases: TGTGCCAGCAGGGACAGTACTAATGAAAAACTGTTTTTT. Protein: CASRDSTNEKLFF.

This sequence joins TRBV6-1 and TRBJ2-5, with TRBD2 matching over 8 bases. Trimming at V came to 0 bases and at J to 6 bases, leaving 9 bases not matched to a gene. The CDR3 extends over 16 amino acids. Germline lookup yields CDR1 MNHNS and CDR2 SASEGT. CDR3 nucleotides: TGTGCCAGCAGTGAAGCGCTTCCAGCGGGAGTACAGACCCAGTACTTC. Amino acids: CASSEALPAGVQTQYF.

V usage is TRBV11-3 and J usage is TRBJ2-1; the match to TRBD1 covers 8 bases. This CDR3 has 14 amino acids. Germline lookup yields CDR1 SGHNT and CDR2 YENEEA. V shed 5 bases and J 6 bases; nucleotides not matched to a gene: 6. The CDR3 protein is CASSHATGANEQFF. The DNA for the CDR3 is TGTGCCAGCAGCCACGCGACAGGGGCCAATGAGCAGTTCTTC.

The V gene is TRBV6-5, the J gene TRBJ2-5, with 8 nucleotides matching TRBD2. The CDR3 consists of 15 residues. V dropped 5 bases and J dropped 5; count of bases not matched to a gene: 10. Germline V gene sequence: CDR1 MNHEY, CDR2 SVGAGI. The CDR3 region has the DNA TGTGCCAGCAGTCCAACCGGGAGGGGGTGGGAGACCCAGTACTTC. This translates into CASSPTGRGWETQYF.

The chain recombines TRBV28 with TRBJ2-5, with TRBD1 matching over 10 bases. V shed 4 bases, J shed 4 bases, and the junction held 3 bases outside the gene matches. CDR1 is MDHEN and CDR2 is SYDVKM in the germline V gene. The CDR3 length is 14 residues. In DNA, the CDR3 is TGTGCCAGCAGTTGGGGACAGGGGAGAGAGACCCAGTACTTC. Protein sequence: CASSWGQGRETQYF.

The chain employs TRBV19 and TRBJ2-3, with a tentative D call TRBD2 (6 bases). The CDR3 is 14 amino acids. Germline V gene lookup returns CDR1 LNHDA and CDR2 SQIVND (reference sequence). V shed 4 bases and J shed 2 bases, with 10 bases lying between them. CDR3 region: CASSTRDSTDTQYF. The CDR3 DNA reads TGTGCCAGTAGTACCCGGGACTCCACAGATACGCAGTATTTT.

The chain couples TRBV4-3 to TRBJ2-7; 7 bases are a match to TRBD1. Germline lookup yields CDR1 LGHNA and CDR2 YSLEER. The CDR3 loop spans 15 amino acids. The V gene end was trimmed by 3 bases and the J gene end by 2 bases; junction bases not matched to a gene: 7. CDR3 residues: CASSQGQPFTYEQYF. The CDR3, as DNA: TGCGCCAGCAGCCAGGGACAGCCTTTTACCTACGAGCAGTACTTC.

The CDR3 nucleotides are TGTGCCAGCAGCTTAGACGGACAGGGGTATGGCTACACCTTC. Its protein product is CASSLDGQGYGYTF. The chain joins TRBV7-2 to TRBJ1-2; 9 bases map to TRBD1. CDR1 is SGHTA, CDR2 FQGNSA, per germline. V trimming: 1 base; J trimming: 5 bases; junction bases outside the gene matches: 2. The CDR3 contains 14 residues. Combining the CDR3 with reference TRBV7-2 and TRBJ1-2 gives the whole variable domain GAGVSQSPSNKVTEKGKDVELRCDPISGHTALYWYRQSLGQGLEFLIYFQGNSAPDKSGLPSDRFSAERTGGSVSTLTIQRTQQEDSAVYLCASSLDGQGYGYTFGSGTRLTVV.

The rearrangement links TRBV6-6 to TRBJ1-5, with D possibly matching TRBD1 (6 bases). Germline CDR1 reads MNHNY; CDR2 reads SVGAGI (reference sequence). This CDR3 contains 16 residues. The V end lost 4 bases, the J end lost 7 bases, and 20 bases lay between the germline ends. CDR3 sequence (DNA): TGTGCCAGCAGTTCTATTAAGACAGGAGGAGGACAGCCCCAGCATTTT. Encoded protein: CASSSIKTGGGQPQHF.

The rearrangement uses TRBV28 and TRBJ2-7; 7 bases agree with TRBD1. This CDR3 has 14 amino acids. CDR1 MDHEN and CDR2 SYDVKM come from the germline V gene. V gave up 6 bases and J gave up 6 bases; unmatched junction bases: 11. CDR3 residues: CASRKQGRQSEQYF. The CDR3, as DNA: TGTGCCAGCAGAAAACAGGGGCGACAGTCCGAGCAGTACTTC.

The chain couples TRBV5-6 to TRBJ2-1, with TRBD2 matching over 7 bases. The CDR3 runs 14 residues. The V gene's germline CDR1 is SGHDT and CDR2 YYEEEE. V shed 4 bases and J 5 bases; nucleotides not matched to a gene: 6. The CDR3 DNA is TGTGCCAGCAGCGGGGGGGACTCGGACAATGAGCAGTTCTTC. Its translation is CASSGGDSDNEQFF.

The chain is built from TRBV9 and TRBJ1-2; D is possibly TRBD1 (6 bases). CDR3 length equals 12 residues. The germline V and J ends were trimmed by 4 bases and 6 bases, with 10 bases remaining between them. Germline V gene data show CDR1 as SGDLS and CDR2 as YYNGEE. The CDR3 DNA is TGTGCCAGCAGCCCGGGGACACATGGCTACACCTTC. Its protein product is CASSPGTHGYTF.